This T cell receptor (beta chain) was observed in a study of T cell repertoires in cytomegalovirus infection (dated by TCRdb to between 2018 and 2020). Background on the whole study: The HLA type of each donor mattered for the analysis, because public TCR beta signatures pointed to carriage of CMV infection along with the matching HLA type.

Broader findings and caveats from the paper: In both this cohort and an independent cohort of 352 donors, the cumulative frequency of public TCR beta family members distinguished carriers of CMV infection plus the relevant HLA type. In the ex vivo response, HLA-C-restricted CMV-specific TCR beta clonotypes were dominant, and in two of eight donors the single most frequent clonotype came from this HLA-C-restricted group.

TCRdb shows the sequencer as Illumina HiSeq 1500. The public reads were reanalyzed by TCRdb: fastp trimming at Q25, MiXCR alignment, in-frame beta chains only. Entries are consolidated by CDR3 protein sequence, retaining the most common genes and DNA. The sample includes about 230,000 distinct CDR3 sequences, with roughly 22% observed a single time. The top ten hold 18% of the sample. Spanning cysteine to phenylalanine, the CDR3 consists of 11 amino acids. Only the CDR3 region is kept as DNA, spanning 33 bases read in frame from base 1. The germline V gene supplies CDR1 SGHRS and CDR2 YFSETQ. On this clonotype itself: There is no known antigen for this receptor. A single base separates this from a much larger clone, so it may be a read error.

This TCR came from a human donor in good health (CMV status not recorded). Some clones in this sample may be carry-over from other donors' samples. Sequenced sample: CD8+ T cells from PBMCs. The sequence is built from TRBV5-1 and TRBJ2-7; there is no confident call for the D gene. The bases read TGCACCAGCAGCTTGGCCTCCGAGCAGTACTTC. This yields the protein CTSSLASEQYF.